The T cell receptor (beta chain) under discussion was sequenced for a study of blood T cell repertoires in COVID-19. Methods used by the authors: Estimated nucleated cell counts came from reference gene primer amplification. Clones were sequenced by immunoSEQ multiplex PCR, and TCRdb holds only the in-frame ones, with some missing. That table is the source of V, J and clone size, and D and trimming were worked out from the DNA. The sample holds hundreds of thousands of clones, 87% seen once. Germline V gene lookup returns CDR1 SGHTA and CDR2 FQGNSA. The V end lost 5 bases, the J end lost 1 base, and 17 bases lay between the germline ends. CDR3 size: 16 residues.

The specimen was peripheral blood. The receptor was derived from a young man with active or convalescent COVID-19. V and J are TRBV7-2 and TRBJ1-1; the D is unclear. The CDR3 coding sequence is TGTGCCAGCAGCCCATTCACGTCCAGCGGGAACACTGAAGCTTTCTTT. Protein product: CASSPFTSSGNTEAFF. The full variable domain, completed using reference TRBV7-2 and TRBJ1-1, is GAGVSQSPSNKVTEKGKDVELRCDPISGHTALYWYRQSLGQGLEFLIYFQGNSAPDKSGLPSDRFSAERTGGSVSTLTIQRTQQEDSAVYLCASSPFTSSGNTEAFFGQGTRLTVV.